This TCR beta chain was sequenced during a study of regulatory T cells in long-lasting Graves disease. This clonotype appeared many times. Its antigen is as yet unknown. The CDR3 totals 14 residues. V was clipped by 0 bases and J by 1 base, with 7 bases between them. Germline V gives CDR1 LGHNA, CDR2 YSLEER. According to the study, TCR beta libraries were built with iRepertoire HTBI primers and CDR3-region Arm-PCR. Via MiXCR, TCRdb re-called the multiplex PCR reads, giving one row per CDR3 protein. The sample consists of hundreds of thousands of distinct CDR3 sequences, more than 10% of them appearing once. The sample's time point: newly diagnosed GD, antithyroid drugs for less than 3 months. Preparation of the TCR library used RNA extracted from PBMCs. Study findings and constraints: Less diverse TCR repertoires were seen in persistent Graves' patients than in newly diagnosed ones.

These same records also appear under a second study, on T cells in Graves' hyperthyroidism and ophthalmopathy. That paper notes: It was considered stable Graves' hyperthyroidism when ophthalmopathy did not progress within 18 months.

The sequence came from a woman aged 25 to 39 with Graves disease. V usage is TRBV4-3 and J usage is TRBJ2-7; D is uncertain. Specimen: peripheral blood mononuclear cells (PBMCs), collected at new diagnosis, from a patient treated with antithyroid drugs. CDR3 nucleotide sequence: TGCGCCAGCAGCCAAGATTACCCTTCCTACGAGCAGTACTTC. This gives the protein CASSQDYPSYEQYF.